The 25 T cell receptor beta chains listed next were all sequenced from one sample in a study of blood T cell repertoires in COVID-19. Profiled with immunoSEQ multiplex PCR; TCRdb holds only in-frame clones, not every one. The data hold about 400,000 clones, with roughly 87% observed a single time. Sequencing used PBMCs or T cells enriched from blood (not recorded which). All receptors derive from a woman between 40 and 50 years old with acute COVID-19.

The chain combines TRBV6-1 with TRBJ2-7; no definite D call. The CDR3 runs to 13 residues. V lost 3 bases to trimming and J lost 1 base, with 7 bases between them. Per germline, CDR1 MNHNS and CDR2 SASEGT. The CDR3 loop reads CASSEAFSYEQYF. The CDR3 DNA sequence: TGTGCCAGCAGTGAGGCATTTTCCTACGAGCAGTACTTC.

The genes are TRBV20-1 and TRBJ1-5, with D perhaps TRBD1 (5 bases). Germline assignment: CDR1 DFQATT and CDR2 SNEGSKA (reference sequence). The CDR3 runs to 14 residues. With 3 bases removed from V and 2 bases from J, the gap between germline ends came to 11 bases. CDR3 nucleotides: TGCAGTGCTAGTCCCCAGGGTGGCAATCAGCCCCAGCATTTT. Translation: CSASPQGGNQPQHF.

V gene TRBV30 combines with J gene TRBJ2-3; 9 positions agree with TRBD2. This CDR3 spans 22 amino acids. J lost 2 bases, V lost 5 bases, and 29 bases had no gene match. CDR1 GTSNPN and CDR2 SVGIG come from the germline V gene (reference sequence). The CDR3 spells CAWGSYELGSLNAGGPTDTQYF. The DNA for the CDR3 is TGTGCCTGGGGGTCATATGAACTCGGGTCGCTTAATGCGGGGGGGCCCACAGATACGCAGTATTTT.

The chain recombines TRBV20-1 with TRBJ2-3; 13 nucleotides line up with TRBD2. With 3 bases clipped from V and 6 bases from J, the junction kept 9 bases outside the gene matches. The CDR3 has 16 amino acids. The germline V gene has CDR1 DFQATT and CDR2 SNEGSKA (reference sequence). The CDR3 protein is CSASRQLAGGPDTQYF. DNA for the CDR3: TGCAGTGCTAGTCGCCAACTAGCGGGGGGGCCCGATACGCAGTATTTT.

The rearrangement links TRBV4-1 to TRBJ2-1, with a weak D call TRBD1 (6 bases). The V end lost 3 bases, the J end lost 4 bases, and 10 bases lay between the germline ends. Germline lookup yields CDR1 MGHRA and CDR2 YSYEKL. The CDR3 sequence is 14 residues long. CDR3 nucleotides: TGCGCCAGCAGCCATCAGACAGGATACAATGAGCAGTTCTTC. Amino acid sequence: CASSHQTGYNEQFF.

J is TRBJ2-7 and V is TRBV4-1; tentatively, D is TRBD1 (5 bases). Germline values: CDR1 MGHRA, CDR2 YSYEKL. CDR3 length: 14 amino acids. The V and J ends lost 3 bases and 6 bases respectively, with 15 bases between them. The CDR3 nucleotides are TGCGCCAGCAGCCATCTCACAGGTATGGCCGAGCAGTACTTC. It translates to CASSHLTGMAEQYF.

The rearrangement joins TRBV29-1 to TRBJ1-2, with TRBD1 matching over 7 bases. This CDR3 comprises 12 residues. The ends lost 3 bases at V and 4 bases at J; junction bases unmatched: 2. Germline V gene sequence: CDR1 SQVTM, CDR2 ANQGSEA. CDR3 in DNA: TGCAGCGTTGATGGACAGGCCTATGGCTACACCTTC. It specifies CSVDGQAYGYTF.

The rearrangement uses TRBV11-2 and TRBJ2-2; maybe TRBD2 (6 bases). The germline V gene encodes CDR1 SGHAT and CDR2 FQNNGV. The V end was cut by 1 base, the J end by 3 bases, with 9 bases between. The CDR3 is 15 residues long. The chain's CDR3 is CASSLAGRYTGELFF. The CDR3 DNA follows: TGTGCCAGCAGCTTAGCGGGGAGGTACACCGGGGAGCTGTTTTTT.

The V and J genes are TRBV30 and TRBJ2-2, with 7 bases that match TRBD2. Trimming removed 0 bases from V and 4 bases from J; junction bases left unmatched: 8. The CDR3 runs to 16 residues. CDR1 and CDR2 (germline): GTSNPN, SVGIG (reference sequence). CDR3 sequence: CAWSVQSGGGTGELFF. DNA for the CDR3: TGTGCCTGGAGTGTACAGTCGGGGGGTGGCACCGGGGAGCTGTTTTTT.

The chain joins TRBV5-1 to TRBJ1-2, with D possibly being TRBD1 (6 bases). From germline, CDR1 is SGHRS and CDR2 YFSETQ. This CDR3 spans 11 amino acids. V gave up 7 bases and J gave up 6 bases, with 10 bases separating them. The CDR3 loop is CASGGANGYTF. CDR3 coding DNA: TGCGCCAGCGGGGGGGCGAATGGCTACACCTTC.

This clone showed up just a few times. The CDR3 DNA is TGCGCCAGCAGCGCAACCGGGACAGGAGTTGAAGCTTTCTTT. Protein product: CASSATGTGVEAFF. The chain combines TRBV5-1 with TRBJ1-1, with 8 positions matching TRBD1. This CDR3 is 14 amino acids long. Trimming took 4 bases from V and 7 from J; bases not matched to a gene: 9. The germline V gene encodes CDR1 SGHRS and CDR2 YFSETQ.

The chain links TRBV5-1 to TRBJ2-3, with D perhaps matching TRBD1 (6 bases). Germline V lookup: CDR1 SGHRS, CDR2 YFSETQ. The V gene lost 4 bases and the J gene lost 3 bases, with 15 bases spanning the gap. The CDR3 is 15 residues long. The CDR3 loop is CASSPGTKETDTQYF. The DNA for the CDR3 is TGCGCCAGCAGCCCAGGGACAAAAGAGACAGATACGCAGTATTTT. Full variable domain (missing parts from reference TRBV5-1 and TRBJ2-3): KAGVTQTPRYLIKTRGQQVTLSCSPISGHRSVSWYQQTPGQGLQFLFEYFSETQRNKGNFPGRFSGRQFSNSRSEMNVSTLELGDSALYLCASSPGTKETDTQYFGPGTRLTVL.

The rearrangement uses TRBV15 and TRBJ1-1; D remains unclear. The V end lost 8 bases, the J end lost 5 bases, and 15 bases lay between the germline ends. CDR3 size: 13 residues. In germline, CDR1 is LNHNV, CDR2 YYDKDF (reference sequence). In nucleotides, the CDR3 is TGTGCCACCTCTGGGCCCCTTCGTACTGAAGCTTTCTTT. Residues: CATSGPLRTEAFF.

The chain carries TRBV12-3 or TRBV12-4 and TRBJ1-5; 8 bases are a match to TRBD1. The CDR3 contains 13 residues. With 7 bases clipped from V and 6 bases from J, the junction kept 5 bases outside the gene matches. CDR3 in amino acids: CASIQGAGQPQHF. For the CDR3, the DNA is TGTGCCAGCATCCAGGGGGCAGGTCAGCCCCAGCATTTT.

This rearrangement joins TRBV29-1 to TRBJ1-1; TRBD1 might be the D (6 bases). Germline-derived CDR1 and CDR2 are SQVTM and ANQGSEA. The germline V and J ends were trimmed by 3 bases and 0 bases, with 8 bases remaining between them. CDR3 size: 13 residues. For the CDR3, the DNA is TGCAGCGTTGACAAGGGGGTGAACACTGAAGCTTTCTTT. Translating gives CSVDKGVNTEAFF.

The CDR3 protein is CASSPFRSYEQYF. CDR3 DNA: TGTGCCAGCAGCCCCTTCAGATCGTACGAGCAGTACTTC. This sequence joins TRBV5-4 and TRBJ2-7; D gene uncertain. The CDR3 runs 13 residues. Germline CDR1 and CDR2: SGHNT and YYREEE (reference sequence). The V and J ends lost 4 bases and 4 bases respectively, with 12 bases between them.

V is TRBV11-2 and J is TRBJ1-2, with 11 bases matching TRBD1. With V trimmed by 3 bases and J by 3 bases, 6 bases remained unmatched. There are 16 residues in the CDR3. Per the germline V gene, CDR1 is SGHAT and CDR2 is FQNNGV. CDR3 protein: CASSLDGQGAYYGYTF. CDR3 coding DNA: TGTGCCAGCAGCTTGGATGGACAGGGGGCGTACTATGGCTACACCTTC.

This CDR3 is CASQSFSGDRVTYEQYF. The CDR3 DNA reads TGCGCCAGCCAATCTTTCTCCGGGGACAGGGTAACCTACGAGCAGTACTTC. The V call is TRBV5-1, the J call TRBJ2-7; TRBD1 matches 9 bases. This CDR3 has 17 amino acids. Per germline, CDR1 SGHRS and CDR2 YFSETQ. Germline trimming cut 7 bases from V and 2 bases from J; bases unmatched to any gene: 16. The full variable domain, rest sourced from reference TRBV5-1 and TRBJ2-7, is KAGVTQTPRYLIKTRGQQVTLSCSPISGHRSVSWYQQTPGQGLQFLFEYFSETQRNKGNFPGRFSGRQFSNSRSEMNVSTLELGDSALYLCASQSFSGDRVTYEQYFGPGTRLTVT.

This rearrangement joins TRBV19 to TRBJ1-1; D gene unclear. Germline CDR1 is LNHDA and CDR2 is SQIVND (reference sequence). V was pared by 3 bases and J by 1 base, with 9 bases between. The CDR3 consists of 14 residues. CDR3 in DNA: TGTGCCAGTAGTATTAAGAGCCCGAACACTGAAGCTTTCTTT. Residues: CASSIKSPNTEAFF.

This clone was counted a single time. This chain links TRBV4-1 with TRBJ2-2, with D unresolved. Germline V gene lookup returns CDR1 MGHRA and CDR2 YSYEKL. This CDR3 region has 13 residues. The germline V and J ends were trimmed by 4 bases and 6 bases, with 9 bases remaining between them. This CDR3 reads CASSPGKPGELFF. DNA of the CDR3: TGCGCCAGCAGCCCTGGCAAACCCGGGGAGCTGTTTTTT.

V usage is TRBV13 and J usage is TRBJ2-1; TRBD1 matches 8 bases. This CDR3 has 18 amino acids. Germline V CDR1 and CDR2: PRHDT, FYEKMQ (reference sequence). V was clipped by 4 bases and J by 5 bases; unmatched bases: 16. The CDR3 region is CASSSYKQGGFGNNEQFF. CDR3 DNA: TGTGCCAGCAGCTCATACAAACAGGGGGGATTTGGAAACAATGAGCAGTTCTTC.

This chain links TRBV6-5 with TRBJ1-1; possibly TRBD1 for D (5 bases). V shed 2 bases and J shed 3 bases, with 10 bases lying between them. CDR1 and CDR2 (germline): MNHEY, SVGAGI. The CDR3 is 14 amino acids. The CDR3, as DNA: TGTGCCAGCAGTTACAGGGGTTTGGACACTGAAGCTTTCTTT. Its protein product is CASSYRGLDTEAFF.

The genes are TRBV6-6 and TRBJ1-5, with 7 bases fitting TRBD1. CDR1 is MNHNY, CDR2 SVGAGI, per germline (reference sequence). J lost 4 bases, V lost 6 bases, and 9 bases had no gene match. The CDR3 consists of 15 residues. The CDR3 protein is CASRPKTGTNQPQHF. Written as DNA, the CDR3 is TGTGCCAGCAGACCGAAGACAGGGACTAATCAGCCCCAGCATTTT.

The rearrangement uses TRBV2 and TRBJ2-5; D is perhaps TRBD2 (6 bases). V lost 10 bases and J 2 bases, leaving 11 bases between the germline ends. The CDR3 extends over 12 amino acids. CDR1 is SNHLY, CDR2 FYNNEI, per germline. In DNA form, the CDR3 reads TGTGCCACTTCTAGCGTGCAAGAGACCCAGTACTTC. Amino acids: CATSSVQETQYF.

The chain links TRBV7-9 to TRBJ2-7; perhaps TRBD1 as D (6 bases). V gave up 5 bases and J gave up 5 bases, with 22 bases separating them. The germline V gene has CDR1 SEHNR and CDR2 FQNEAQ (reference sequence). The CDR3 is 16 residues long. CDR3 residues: CASSPYGQSPSNEQYF. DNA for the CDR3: TGTGCCAGCAGCCCCTACGGACAGTCCCCCTCAAACGAGCAGTACTTC.